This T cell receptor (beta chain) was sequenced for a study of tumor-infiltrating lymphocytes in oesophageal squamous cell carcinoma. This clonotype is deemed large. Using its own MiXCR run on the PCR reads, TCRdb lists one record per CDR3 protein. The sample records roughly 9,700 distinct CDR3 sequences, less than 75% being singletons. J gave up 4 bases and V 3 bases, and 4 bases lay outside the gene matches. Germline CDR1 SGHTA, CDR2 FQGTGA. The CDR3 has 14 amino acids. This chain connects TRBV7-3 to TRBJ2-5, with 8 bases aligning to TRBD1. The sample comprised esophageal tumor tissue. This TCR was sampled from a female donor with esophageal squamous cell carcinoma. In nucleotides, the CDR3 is TGTGCCAGCAGCTTCAGGGGGCAGGGAGAGACCCAGTACTTC. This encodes CASSFRGQGETQYF.